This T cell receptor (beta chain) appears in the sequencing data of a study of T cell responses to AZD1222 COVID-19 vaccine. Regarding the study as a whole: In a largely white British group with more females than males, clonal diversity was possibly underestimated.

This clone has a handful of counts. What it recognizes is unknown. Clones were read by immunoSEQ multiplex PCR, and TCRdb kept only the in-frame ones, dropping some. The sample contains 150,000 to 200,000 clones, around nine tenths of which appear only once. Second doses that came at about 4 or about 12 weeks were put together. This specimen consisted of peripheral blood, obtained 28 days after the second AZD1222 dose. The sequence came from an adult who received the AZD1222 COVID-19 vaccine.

In DNA form, the CDR3 reads TGTGCCAGTAGTATAGAGGACAGCCGCTATGGCTACACCTTC. It is translated as CASSIEDSRYGYTF. The chain couples TRBV19 to TRBJ1-2, with D perhaps TRBD1 (6 bases). Germline lookup yields CDR1 LNHDA and CDR2 SQIVND (reference sequence). Trimming stripped 0 bases from V and 4 bases from J, with 9 bases between. CDR3 length: 14 amino acids.